A single sample gave rise to the 3 T cell receptor beta chains below, sequenced in a study of PD-L1 blockade in urothelial cancer. Data came from immunoSEQ multiplex PCR; TCRdb stores just in-frame clones and leaves some out. The table has about 30,000 clones, around 75% seen once; the top ten hold approximately 2.2%. Sequenced material: PBMCs, taken around atezolizumab (anti-PD-L1) treatment. Source of these receptors: a man between 45 and 60 years old with urothelial cancer.

The chain couples TRBV5-6 to TRBJ1-4; 9 nucleotides agree with TRBD1. Trimming cost V 3 bases and J 8 bases; bases outside gene matches: 8. CDR1 is SGHDT and CDR2 is YYEEEE in the germline V gene. The CDR3 sequence is 15 residues long. In DNA, the CDR3 is TGTGCCAGCAGCTCCGCCGGGACAGGGCTAGAAAAACTGTTTTTT. As protein: CASSSAGTGLEKLFF.

The chain uses TRBV29-1 and TRBJ1-2; 7 bases match TRBD1. Germline V gene sequence: CDR1 SQVTM, CDR2 ANQGSEA. V lost 6 bases to trimming and J lost 7 bases; unmatched junction nucleotides: 14. CDR3 length equals 14 residues. The CDR3 region is CSVLLTDRESGYTF. The CDR3 DNA follows: TGCAGCGTCCTATTGACCGACAGGGAGAGTGGCTACACCTTC. Filled out from reference TRBV29-1 and TRBJ1-2, the complete variable domain reads SAVISQKPSRDICQRGTSLTIQCQVDSQVTMMFWYRQQPGQSLTLIATANQGSEATYESGFVIDKFPISRPNLTFSTLTVSNMSPEDSSIYLCSVLLTDRESGYTFGSGTRLTVV.

The chain is built from TRBV6-1 and TRBJ2-3, with D uncertain. Germline assignment: CDR1 MNHNS and CDR2 SASEGT. The CDR3 contains 16 residues. Trimming left V 1 base short and J 0 bases short, with 11 bases between. CDR3 residues: CASSEGALPSTDTQYF. In nucleotides, the CDR3 is TGTGCCAGCAGTGAAGGCGCACTCCCTAGCACAGATACGCAGTATTTT.